Included here is one TCR beta chain sequence, with context. V was cut by 3 bases and J by 9 bases, with 12 bases left in between. This CDR3 spans 13 amino acids. Germline CDR1 and CDR2: WSHSY and SAAADI. This entry comes from a study of blood T cell repertoires in COVID-19. Study background: The United States, Italy and Spain supplied acute and convalescent COVID-19 samples.

The study recruited people aged 18 to 89 years across about 25 US areas. Cohorts were assigned according to the clinical history that participants reported. Original processing notes: Scientists estimated how many nucleated cells there were by amplifying reference gene primers. Only in-frame clones appear in the TCRdb table, and some are missing; sequencing was by immunoSEQ multiplex PCR. For V, J and clone size, that table is used; D and trimming come from the DNA. This table holds roughly 450,000 clones, about 90% found once. The TCR comes from a man between 18 and 35 years old who had recovered from COVID-19. Sequencing was performed on PBMCs or T cells enriched from blood (not recorded which). The genes are TRBV10-2 and TRBJ2-1, with a possible D match to TRBD2 (5 bases). DNA of the CDR3: TGCGCCAGCAGTGACCTAAGAGGAGGTGAGCAGTTCTTC. Protein sequence: CASSDLRGGEQFF.